These 5 T cell receptor beta chains share one sample of origin, sequenced in a study of metastatic and nonmetastatic thyroid tumors (dated by TCRdb to about 2020). Library generation was performed with PCR. Sequenced using an Illumina HiSeq 4000. The raw public data were reprocessed by TCRdb itself: fastp quality trimming at Q25, MiXCR clonotype calling, in-frame beta chains only. This sample is represented by 15,000 to 18,000 clones; less than 4% of them were singletons. The ten largest make up less than 25% of the sample. No treatment had been received by any patient before thyroid surgery. The sequencing input was tumor tissue. The receptors shown here come from a female donor with papillary thyroid cancer or a benign thyroid nodule (not recorded which). Some clones in this sample may be carry-over from other donors' samples.

This clone was detected only a few times. The chain carries TRBV27 and TRBJ2-2, with a weak D call TRBD1 (6 bases). Germline CDR1 is MNHEY and CDR2 is SMNVEV (reference sequence). The CDR3 is 15 amino acids. The V and J ends lost 6 bases and 5 bases respectively, with 16 bases between them. CDR3 DNA sequence: TGTGCCAGCAGCCTAACCGGGACATTTACCGGGGAGCTGTTTTTT. This gives the protein CASSLTGTFTGELFF.

The rearrangement uses TRBV20-1 and TRBJ2-1; 10 bases map to TRBD2. Trimming cost V 7 bases and J 8 bases; bases outside gene matches: 11. The CDR3 runs to 14 residues. Germline lookup yields CDR1 DFQATT and CDR2 SNEGSKA (reference sequence). The CDR3 coding sequence is TGCAGTGTTCTTAGCGGGAGGTGGGGCGATGAGCAGTTCTTC. Translating it yields CSVLSGRWGDEQFF.

In nucleotides, the CDR3 is TGTGCCAGTAGCGAAGGAGGGTTCGAGCAGTACTTC. Its translation: CASSEGGFEQYF. The chain carries TRBV14 and TRBJ2-7, with TRBD2 as a possible D gene (6 bases). CDR3 size: 12 residues. V was cut by 9 bases and J by 6 bases, with 15 bases left in between. CDR1 and CDR2 from the germline V gene are SGHDN and FVKESK.

The CDR3 region has the DNA TGTGCCAGCGCCCACTTCACAGGGGAGGCCGGGGAGCTGTTTTTT. Translating gives CASAHFTGEAGELFF. The gene calls are TRBV6-1 and TRBJ2-2, with D perhaps TRBD1 (7 bases). Germline CDR1 and CDR2: MNHNS and SASEGT. CDR3 length: 15 amino acids. The V and J ends lost 8 bases and 6 bases respectively, with 19 bases between them.

This clone was observed a handful of times. The chain couples TRBV27 to TRBJ1-6, with unresolved D. Germline V gene data show CDR1 as MNHEY and CDR2 as SMNVEV (reference sequence). The CDR3 sequence is 12 residues long. V was pared by 3 bases and J by 8 bases, with 5 bases between. The CDR3 DNA sequence: TGTGCCAGCAGTTTTAGGGATTCACCCCTCCACTTT. The encoded protein is CASSFRDSPLHF.